The 15 T cell receptor beta chains given below trace back to one sample, sequenced in a study of CD8 T cells in ankylosing spondylitis. TCRdb recomputed calls from the 5' RACE reads with MiXCR, one row per CDR3 protein. The table lists around 180,000 distinct CDR3 sequences, roughly 13% of them singletons. Sequenced material: blood, either unsorted or a sorted T cell fraction (not recorded which). These receptors were obtained from a female donor with ankylosing spondylitis or in good health (not recorded which).

The gene calls are TRBV6-1 and TRBJ2-1, with 10 nucleotides matching TRBD2. V was pared by 6 bases and J by 8 bases, with 7 bases of the junction left unmatched. The germline V gene encodes CDR1 MNHNS and CDR2 SASEGT. The CDR3 spans 14 residues. Written as DNA, the CDR3 is TGTGCCAGCAGGTCTCTAGCGGGAGTCCATGAGCAGTTCTTC. Its protein product is CASRSLAGVHEQFF.

Concerning this clonotype itself: An end of the junction differs from the germline gene, which may be a read error. The rearrangement uses TRBV10-3 and TRBJ2-5; D possibly corresponds to TRBD2 (5 bases). CDR1 is ENHRY, CDR2 SYGVKD, per germline. The CDR3 contains 17 residues. Here the CDR3 reads CAISRGAGAALQEAQYF. CDR3 DNA sequence: TGTGCCATCAGTAGAGGAGCAGGAGCGGCCCTCCAAGAGGCCCAGTACTTC.

This clonotype was observed many times. The chain recombines TRBV14 with TRBJ2-7; D is uncertain. V gave up 5 bases and J gave up 3 bases, with 5 bases separating them. This CDR3 is 11 amino acids long. Looked up from germline, CDR1 is SGHDN and CDR2 is FVKESK. The CDR3 nucleotides are TGTGCCAGCAGCGGGAACTACGAGCAGTACTTC. Its protein product is CASSGNYEQYF. Based on the CDR3 plus reference TRBV14 and TRBJ2-7, the full variable domain is EAGVTQFPSHSVIEKGQTVTLRCDPISGHDNLYWYRRVMGKEIKFLLHFVKESKQDESGMPNNRFLAERTGGTYSTLKVQPAELEDSGVYFCASSGNYEQYFGPGTRLTVT.

This chain connects TRBV28 to TRBJ2-2; 9 positions agree with TRBD2. Germline V gene data show CDR1 as MDHEN and CDR2 as SYDVKM. The V and J ends lost 4 bases and 7 bases, in that order; junction bases with no gene match: 10. This CDR3 is 16 amino acids long. This CDR3 reads CASSYLLAGTGGELFF. The CDR3 DNA reads TGTGCCAGCAGTTACCTGCTAGCGGGGACGGGCGGGGAGCTGTTTTTT.

In this sample, this clonotype turned up a few times. The V and J genes are TRBV5-1 and TRBJ2-7, with D possibly being TRBD2 (7 bases). The CDR3 consists of 16 residues. CDR1 and CDR2 from the germline V gene are SGHRS and YFSETQ. Trimming left V 5 bases short and J 3 bases short, with 21 bases between. CDR3 DNA sequence: TGCGCCAGCAGGTTTTGGACGGGGGGCAGTAGCTACGAGCAGTACTTC. Residues: CASRFWTGGSSYEQYF.

J is TRBJ2-1 and V is TRBV11-3; 7 bases match TRBD2. Per germline, CDR1 SGHNT and CDR2 YENEEA. The CDR3 loop spans 16 amino acids. V lost 3 bases, J lost 5 bases, and 10 bases stayed unmatched. The chain's CDR3 is CASSFPLRAGDNEQFF. The CDR3 region has the DNA TGTGCCAGCAGCTTTCCACTCAGGGCGGGAGACAATGAGCAGTTCTTC.

V is TRBV2 and J is TRBJ2-5, with unresolved D. Germline V gene lookup returns CDR1 SNHLY and CDR2 FYNNEI. V gave up 1 base and J gave up 5 bases, with 5 bases separating them. The CDR3 runs to 12 residues. The CDR3 bases are TGTGCCAGCAGTGAAGAGGCGGAGACCCAGTACTTC. Its translation is CASSEEAETQYF. Complete variable domain (other parts from reference TRBV2 and TRBJ2-5): EPEVTQTPSHQVTQMGQEVILRCVPISNHLYFYWYRQILGQKVEFLVSFYNNEISEKSEIFDDQFSVERPDGSNFTLKIRSTKLEDSAMYFCASSEEAETQYFGPGTRLLVL.

This clonotype was recorded at least ten times. This chain links TRBV7-9 with TRBJ1-2; 9 bases are a match to TRBD1. The CDR3 consists of 15 residues. J lost 4 bases, V lost 5 bases, and 8 bases had no gene match. Per germline, CDR1 SEHNR and CDR2 FQNEAQ (reference sequence). The CDR3 DNA reads as TGTGCCAGCAGCCCCCCCGGACAGGGGAGCTATGGCTACACCTTC. It codes for CASSPPGQGSYGYTF.

The table lists this clonotype with many counts. The chain joins TRBV6-1 to TRBJ1-5, with D perhaps TRBD1 (5 bases). Per germline, CDR1 MNHNS and CDR2 SASEGT. This CDR3 comprises 15 residues. Trimming took 7 bases from V and 6 from J, leaving 19 bases between them. CDR3 nucleotide sequence: TGTGCCAGCACCAGATCCGGGGCTGAGAGTCAGCCCCAGCATTTT. Translation: CASTRSGAESQPQHF.

In the case of this clonotype: Given a much more abundant clone one base away, this may be a read error. This chain connects TRBV7-2 to TRBJ2-1; a weak D match, TRBD2 (6 bases). CDR1 and CDR2 from the germline V gene are SGHTA and FQGNSA. The CDR3 contains 14 residues. Written as DNA, the CDR3 is TGTGCCAGCAGCTTAGGGGGTACTAGCAATAAGCAGTTCTTC. It codes for CASSLGGTSNKQFF.

This clonotype was recorded at least ten times. This chain uses TRBV5-1 with TRBJ2-1; 11 nucleotides align to TRBD2. V lost 3 bases to trimming and J lost 5 bases; unmatched junction nucleotides: 7. Germline V gene data show CDR1 as SGHRS and CDR2 as YFSETQ. CDR3 length: 16 residues. As DNA, the CDR3 is TGCGCCAGCAGCTCCCTAGCGGGGGGTTCGGACAATGAGCAGTTCTTC. It is translated as CASSSLAGGSDNEQFF.

This sequence joins TRBV5-5 and TRBJ1-5, with TRBD1 as a possible D gene (6 bases). This CDR3 spans 15 amino acids. Trimming shortened V by 0 bases and J by 3 bases, and 10 bases separated the two germline ends. Looked up from germline, CDR1 is SGHKS and CDR2 is YYEKEE (reference sequence). The CDR3 bases are TGTGCCAGCAGCTTGGCGGACAGAAACAATCAGCCCCAGCATTTT. It yields the protein CASSLADRNNQPQHF.

This clonotype was counted ten times or more. The CDR3 DNA is TGTGCCATCAGCCGGGACACGAACACTGAAGCTTTCTTT. Its translation: CAISRDTNTEAFF. The chain has TRBV10-3 and TRBJ1-1, with D maybe TRBD1 (6 bases). V lost 6 bases and J 1 base, leaving 9 bases between the germline ends. CDR3 size: 13 residues. From germline, CDR1 is ENHRY and CDR2 SYGVKD.

This clonotype was detected ten times or more. This sequence joins TRBV19 and TRBJ1-6; 7 nucleotides align to TRBD1. The trim removed 5 bases at V and 6 bases at J, leaving 7 bases unmatched. CDR1 is LNHDA and CDR2 is SQIVND in the germline V gene (reference sequence). The CDR3 totals 15 residues. CDR3 bases: TGTGCCAGTAGTGGAACAGGGGTTCCTAATTCACCCCTCCACTTT. Translation: CASSGTGVPNSPLHF.

In the case of this clonotype: One end of the junction fails to match germline, which may point to a read error. The chain uses TRBV7-6 and TRBJ2-3; 7 bases are a match to TRBD2. This CDR3 spans 17 amino acids. Germline-derived CDR1 and CDR2 are SGHVS and FNYEAQ. This chain's CDR3 is CASSPRGGPRGTDTQYF. The CDR3, as DNA: TGTGCTAGCAGTCCCCGGGGAGGGCCAAGAGGCACAGATACGCAGTATTTT.